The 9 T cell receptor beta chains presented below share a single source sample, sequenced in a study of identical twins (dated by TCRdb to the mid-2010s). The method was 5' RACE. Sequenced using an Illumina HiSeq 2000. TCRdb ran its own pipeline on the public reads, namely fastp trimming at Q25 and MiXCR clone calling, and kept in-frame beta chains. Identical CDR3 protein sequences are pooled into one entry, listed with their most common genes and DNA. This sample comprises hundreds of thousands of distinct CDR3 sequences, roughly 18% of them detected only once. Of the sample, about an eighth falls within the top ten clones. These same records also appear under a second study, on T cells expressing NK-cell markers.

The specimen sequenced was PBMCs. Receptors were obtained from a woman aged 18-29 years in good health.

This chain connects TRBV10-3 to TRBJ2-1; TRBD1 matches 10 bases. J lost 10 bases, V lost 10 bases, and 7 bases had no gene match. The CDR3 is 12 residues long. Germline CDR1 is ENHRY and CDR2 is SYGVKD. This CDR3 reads CATKDRGDEQFF. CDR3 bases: TGTGCCACGAAGGACAGGGGGGACGAGCAGTTCTTC.

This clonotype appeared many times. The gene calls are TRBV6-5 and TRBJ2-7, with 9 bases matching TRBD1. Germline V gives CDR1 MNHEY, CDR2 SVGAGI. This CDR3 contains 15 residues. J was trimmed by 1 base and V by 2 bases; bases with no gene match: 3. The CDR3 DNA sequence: TGTGCCAGCAGTTACCCCGGGACAGGGTCCTACGAGCAGTACTTC. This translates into CASSYPGTGSYEQYF.

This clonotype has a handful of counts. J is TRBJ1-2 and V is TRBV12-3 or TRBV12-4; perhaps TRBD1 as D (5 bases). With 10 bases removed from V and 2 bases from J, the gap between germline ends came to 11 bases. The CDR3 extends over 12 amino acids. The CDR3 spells CATKGRNYGYTF. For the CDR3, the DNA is TGTGCCACTAAGGGGAGGAACTATGGCTACACCTTC.

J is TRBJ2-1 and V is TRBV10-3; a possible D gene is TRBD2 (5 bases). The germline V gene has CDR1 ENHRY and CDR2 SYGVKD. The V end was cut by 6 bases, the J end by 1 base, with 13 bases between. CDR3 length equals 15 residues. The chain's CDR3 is CAIRGRGRSYNEQFF. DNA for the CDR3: TGTGCCATCAGAGGGAGAGGTCGGTCCTACAATGAGCAGTTCTTC.

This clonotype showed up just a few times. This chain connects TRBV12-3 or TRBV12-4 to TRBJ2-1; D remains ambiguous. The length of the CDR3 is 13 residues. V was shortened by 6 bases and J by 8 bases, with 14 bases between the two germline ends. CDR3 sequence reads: CASSLSVRDEQFF. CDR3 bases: TGTGCCAGCAGCTTGTCGGTTAGGGATGAGCAGTTCTTC.

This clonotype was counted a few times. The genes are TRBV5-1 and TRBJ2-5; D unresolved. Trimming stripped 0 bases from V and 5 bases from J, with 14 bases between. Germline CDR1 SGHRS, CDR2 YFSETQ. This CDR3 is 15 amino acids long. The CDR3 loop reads CASSLEGSRVETQYF. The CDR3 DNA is TGCGCCAGCAGCTTGGAGGGCAGTCGAGTGGAGACCCAGTACTTC. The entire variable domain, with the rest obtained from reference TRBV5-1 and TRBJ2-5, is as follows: KAGVTQTPRYLIKTRGQQVTLSCSPISGHRSVSWYQQTPGQGLQFLFEYFSETQRNKGNFPGRFSGRQFSNSRSEMNVSTLELGDSALYLCASSLEGSRVETQYFGPGTRLLVL.

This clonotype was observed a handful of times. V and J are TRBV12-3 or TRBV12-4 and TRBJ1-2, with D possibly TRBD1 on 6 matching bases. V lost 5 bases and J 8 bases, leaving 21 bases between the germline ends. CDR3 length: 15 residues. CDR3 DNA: TGTGCCAGCAGTCCACAGGGATCCCTCCTTTGGGGCTACACCTTC. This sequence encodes CASSPQGSLLWGYTF.

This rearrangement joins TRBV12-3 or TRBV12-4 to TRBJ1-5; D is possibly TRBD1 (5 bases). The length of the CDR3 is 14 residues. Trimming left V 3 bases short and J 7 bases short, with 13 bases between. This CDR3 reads CASSFSPGYQPQHF. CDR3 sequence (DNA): TGTGCCAGCAGTTTCTCCCCAGGGTACCAGCCCCAGCATTTT.

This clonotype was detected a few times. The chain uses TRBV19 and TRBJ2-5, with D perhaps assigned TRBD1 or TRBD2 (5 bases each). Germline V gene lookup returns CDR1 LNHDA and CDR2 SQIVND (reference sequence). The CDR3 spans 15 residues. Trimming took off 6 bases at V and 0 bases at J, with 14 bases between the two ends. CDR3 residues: CASSKGDHNQETQYF. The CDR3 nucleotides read TGTGCCAGTAGCAAAGGGGACCACAACCAAGAGACCCAGTACTTC. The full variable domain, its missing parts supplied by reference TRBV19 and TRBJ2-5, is DGGITQSPKYLFRKEGQNVTLSCEQNLNHDAMYWYRQDPGQGLRLIYYSQIVNDFQKGDIAEGYSVSREKKESFPLTVTSAQKNPTAFYLCASSKGDHNQETQYFGPGTRLLVL.